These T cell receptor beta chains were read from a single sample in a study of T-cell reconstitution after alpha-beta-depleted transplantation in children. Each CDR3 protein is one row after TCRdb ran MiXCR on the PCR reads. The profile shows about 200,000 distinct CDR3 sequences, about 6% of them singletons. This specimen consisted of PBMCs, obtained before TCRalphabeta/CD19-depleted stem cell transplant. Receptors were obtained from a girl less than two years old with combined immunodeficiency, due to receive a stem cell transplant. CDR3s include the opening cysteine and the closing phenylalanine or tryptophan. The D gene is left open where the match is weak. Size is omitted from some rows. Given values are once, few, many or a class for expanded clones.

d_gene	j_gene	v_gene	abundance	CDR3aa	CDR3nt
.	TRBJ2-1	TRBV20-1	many	CSARDRGGLGNEQFF	TGCAGTGCTAGAGATAGGGGGGGATTAGGAAATGAGCAGTTCTTC
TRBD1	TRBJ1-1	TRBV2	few	CASTDREGRTEAFF	TGTGCCAGCACTGACAGGGAGGGACGTACTGAAGCTTTCTTT
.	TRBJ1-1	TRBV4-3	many	CASSQDYGTEAFF	TGCGCCAGCAGCCAAGATTACGGCACTGAAGCTTTCTTT
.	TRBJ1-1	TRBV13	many	CASSPQGPNTEAFF	TGTGCCAGCAGCCCACAGGGTCCGAACACTGAAGCTTTCTTT
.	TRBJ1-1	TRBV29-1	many	CSVDSPTSTEAFF	TGCAGCGTTGATTCCCCTACCAGCACTGAAGCTTTCTTT
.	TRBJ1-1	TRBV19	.	CASTPRGTQENTEAFF	TGTGCCAGTACTCCTCGGGGGACCCAGGAGAACACTGAAGCTTTCTTT
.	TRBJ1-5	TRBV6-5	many	CASSSQGASNQPQHF	TGTGCCAGCAGTTCGCAGGGCGCGAGCAATCAGCCCCAGCATTTT
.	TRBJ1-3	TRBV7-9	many	CASSFSVLSGNTIYF	TGTGCCAGCAGCTTTTCGGTCCTCTCTGGAAACACCATATATTTT
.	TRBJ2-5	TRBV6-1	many	CASSEMETGIRETQYF	TGTGCCAGCAGTGAGATGGAAACAGGGATACGGGAGACCCAGTACTTC
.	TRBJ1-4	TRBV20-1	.	CSARDLRPTNEKLFF	TGCAGTGCTAGAGATTTAAGACCAACTAATGAAAAACTGTTTTTT
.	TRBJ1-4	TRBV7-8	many	CASSLFYTNEKLFF	TGTGCCAGCAGCTTATTTTATACTAATGAAAAACTGTTTTTT
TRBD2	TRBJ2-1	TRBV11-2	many	CASSLDRGRAYNEQFF	TGTGCCAGCAGCTTAGATCGCGGGAGGGCCTACAATGAGCAGTTCTTC
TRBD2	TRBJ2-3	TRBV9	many	CASSVPRTSGRDLPDTQYF	TGTGCCAGCAGCGTACCCCGGACTAGCGGGAGGGACCTTCCAGATACGCAGTATTTT
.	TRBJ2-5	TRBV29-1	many	CSVARETQYF	TGCAGCGTAGCGAGAGAGACCCAGTACTTC
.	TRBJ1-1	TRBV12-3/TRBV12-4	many	CASSLGWGIETEAFF	TGTGCCAGCAGTTTAGGGTGGGGGATAGAGACTGAAGCTTTCTTT
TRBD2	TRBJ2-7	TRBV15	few	CATSVSGGAYEQYF	TGTGCCACCAGTGTTAGCGGGGGGGCCTACGAGCAGTACTTC
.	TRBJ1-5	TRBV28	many	CASRTPGPSNQPQHF	TGTGCCAGCAGAACCCCGGGTCCTAGCAATCAGCCCCAGCATTTT
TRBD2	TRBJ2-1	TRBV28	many	CASSYVLDLADNEQFF	TGTGCCAGCAGTTACGTCCTCGATCTAGCGGACAATGAGCAGTTCTTC
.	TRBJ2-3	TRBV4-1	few	CASSQVVDTQYF	TGCGCCAGCAGCCAAGTCGTAGATACGCAGTATTTT
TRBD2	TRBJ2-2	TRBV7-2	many	CASSPGLAGELFF	TGTGCCAGCAGCCCGGGACTAGCGGGGGAGCTGTTTTTT
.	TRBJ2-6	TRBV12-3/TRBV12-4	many	CASSPPSPSGANVLTF	TGTGCCAGCAGTCCCCCCTCACCTTCTGGGGCCAACGTCCTGACTTTC
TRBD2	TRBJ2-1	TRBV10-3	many	CAIRPTSGGLNEQFF	TGTGCCATCAGACCCACTAGCGGGGGGCTCAATGAGCAGTTCTTC
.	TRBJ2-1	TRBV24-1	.	CATSVPGNEQFF	TGTGCCACCAGCGTCCCCGGCAATGAGCAGTTCTTC
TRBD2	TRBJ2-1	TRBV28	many	CASRHSGSFYNEQFF	TGTGCCAGCAGGCATAGCGGGAGCTTTTACAATGAGCAGTTCTTC
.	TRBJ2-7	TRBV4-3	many	CASSQEWSYEQYF	TGCGCCAGCAGCCAAGAATGGTCTTACGAGCAGTACTTC
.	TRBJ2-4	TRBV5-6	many	CASSVYYRLAKNIQYF	TGTGCCAGCAGCGTATATTACAGACTAGCCAAAAACATTCAGTACTTC
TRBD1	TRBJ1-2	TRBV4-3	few	CASSQDNRGLSGYTF	TGCGCCAGCAGCCAAGATAACAGGGGGCTAAGTGGCTACACCTTC
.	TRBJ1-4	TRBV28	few	CASSGLRATYEYNEKLFF	TGTGCCAGCAGTGGACTCAGGGCGACGTATGAATATAATGAAAAACTGTTTTTT
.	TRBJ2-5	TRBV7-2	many	CASSFIGETQYF	TGTGCCAGCAGCTTTATAGGAGAGACCCAGTACTTC
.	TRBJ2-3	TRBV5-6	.	CASGPQGSTQYF	TGTGCCAGCGGCCCCCAGGGGTCGACGCAGTATTTT
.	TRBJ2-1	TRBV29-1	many	CSATWHNEQFF	TGCAGCGCCACCTGGCACAATGAGCAGTTCTTC
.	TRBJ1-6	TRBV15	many	CATSGNADYNSPLHF	TGTGCCACCAGTGGGAACGCCGATTATAATTCACCCCTCCACTTT
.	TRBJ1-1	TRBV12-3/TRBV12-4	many	CASSRVTGGSTEAFF	TGTGCCAGCAGTCGAGTTACCGGGGGTAGCACTGAAGCTTTCTTT
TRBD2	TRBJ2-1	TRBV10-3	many	CAISERGYVNEQFF	TGTGCCATCAGCGAGCGGGGGTACGTGAATGAGCAGTTCTTC
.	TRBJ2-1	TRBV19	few	CASSDSPGIGTYNEQFF	TGTGCCAGTAGCGACTCCCCAGGAATCGGGACCTACAATGAGCAGTTCTTC
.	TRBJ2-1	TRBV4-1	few	CASSQSGTASYNEQFF	TGCGCCAGCAGCCAGTCCGGGACTGCCTCCTACAATGAGCAGTTCTTC
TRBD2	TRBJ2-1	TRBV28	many	CASSYLLAGGPNEQFF	TGTGCCAGCAGTTACCTCCTGGCGGGAGGGCCCAATGAGCAGTTCTTC
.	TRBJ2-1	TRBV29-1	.	CSAFPGRNVNEQFF	TGCAGCGCGTTTCCAGGGAGGAATGTCAATGAGCAGTTCTTC
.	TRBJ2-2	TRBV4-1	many	CASSQDNAGGELFF	TGCGCCAGCAGCCAAGATAACGCTGGCGGGGAGCTGTTTTTT
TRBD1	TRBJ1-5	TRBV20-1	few	CSARLSGTGDDQPQHF	TGCAGTGCTAGATTATCCGGGACAGGGGACGATCAGCCCCAGCATTTT
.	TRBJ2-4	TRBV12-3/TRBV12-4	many	CASSLGLNIQYF	TGTGCCAGCAGTTTGGGGCTAAACATTCAGTACTTC
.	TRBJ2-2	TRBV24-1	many	CATSDLRGRGDTGELFF	TGTGCCACCAGTGATTTGAGGGGCAGGGGAGACACCGGGGAGCTGTTTTTT
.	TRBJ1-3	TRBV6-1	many	CASSLQSGNTIYF	TGTGCCAGCAGTCTCCAATCTGGAAACACCATATATTTT
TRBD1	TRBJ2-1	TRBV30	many	CAWSPGTGRFYNEQFF	TGTGCCTGGAGTCCTGGGACAGGGAGATTCTACAATGAGCAGTTCTTC
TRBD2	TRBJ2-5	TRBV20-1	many	CSARVGGGQETQYF	TGCAGTGCTAGAGTTGGGGGAGGGCAAGAGACCCAGTACTTC
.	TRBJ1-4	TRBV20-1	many	CSARGLRQGEKLFF	TGCAGTGCTAGAGGACTACGGCAAGGAGAAAAACTGTTTTTT
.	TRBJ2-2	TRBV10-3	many	CAISGTGAGELFF	TGTGCCATCAGTGGAACGGGGGCCGGGGAGCTGTTTTTT
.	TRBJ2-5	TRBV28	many	CASSPQGRQETQYF	TGTGCCAGCAGCCCTCAGGGGAGACAAGAGACCCAGTACTTC
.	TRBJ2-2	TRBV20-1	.	CSARDSVGRNTGELFF	TGCAGTGCTAGAGATTCTGTGGGCAGGAACACCGGGGAGCTGTTTTTT
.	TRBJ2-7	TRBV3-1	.	CASSHQSWGYEQYF	TGTGCCAGCAGCCATCAGAGTTGGGGCTACGAGCAGTACTTC
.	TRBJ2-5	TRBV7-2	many	CASQGMGIRETQYF	TGTGCCAGCCAAGGGATGGGGATTCGGGAGACCCAGTACTTC
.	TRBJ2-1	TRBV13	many	CASSLAAGFDEQFF	TGTGCCAGCAGCTTAGCTGCAGGTTTCGATGAGCAGTTCTTC
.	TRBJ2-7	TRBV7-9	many	CASSLVVGAIYEQYF	TGTGCCAGCAGCTTAGTAGTCGGGGCGATTTACGAGCAGTACTTC
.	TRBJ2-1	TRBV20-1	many	CSASGPLSYNEQFF	TGCAGTGCTAGCGGACCACTCTCCTACAATGAGCAGTTCTTC